This T cell receptor (beta chain) came from a study of T cell repertoires and HLA-DP antigens. General study results and limits: Sorted CD137+ cells had clonality roughly 0.39 against both alloantigens, versus roughly 0.04 pre-culture.

This clone was found once. Its antigen is undetermined. The PCR primers covered 54 TRBV and 13 TRBJ segments. The data were produced by immunoSEQ multiplex PCR, yet TCRdb's version contains in-frame clones alone and is incomplete. The data hold roughly 120,000 clones, with around 93% observed a single time. Looked up from germline, CDR1 is SGHRS and CDR2 is YFSETQ. The CDR3 is 16 amino acids. V shed 1 base and J shed 4 bases, with 14 bases lying between them. The sequence was collected from a young woman in good health and CMV-seronegative. The sample comprised CD4+ T cells from PBMCs. The J gene is TRBJ2-2, the V gene TRBV5-1; D uncertain. The CDR3 region is CASSLRLGIGTGELFF. The CDR3 DNA sequence: TGCGCCAGCAGCTTGAGGTTGGGGATCGGCACCGGGGAGCTGTTTTTT.